Presented here are 10 T cell receptor beta chains from one specimen sequenced in a study of CD8 T cells in ankylosing spondylitis. These receptors' targets are unknown. Overall study findings and caveats: Roughly eight highly homologous variants made up a TCR beta motif that seemed to typify ankylosing spondylitis blood.

MiXCR was run by TCRdb on the 5' RACE reads, yielding one entry per CDR3 protein. There are 750,000 to 850,000 distinct CDR3 sequences in the sample; 10% to 15% occur only once, and 0.45% to 0.6% lies in the top ten. The material sequenced was blood, either unsorted or a sorted T cell fraction (not recorded which). The receptors were gathered from a male donor with ankylosing spondylitis.

There are a few counts of this clonotype. The chain recombines TRBV6-1 with TRBJ2-4; a weak D match, TRBD1 (6 bases). The CDR3 is 17 amino acids. V lost 10 bases and J 4 bases, leaving 26 bases between the germline ends. Germline V gives CDR1 MNHNS, CDR2 SASEGT. The CDR3 is CATRRGTLDRTKNIQYF. DNA for the CDR3: TGTGCCACCCGGCGAGGGACATTGGATAGAACGAAAAACATTCAGTACTTC.

This chain links TRBV7-2 with TRBJ1-2; TRBD1 agrees at 9 bases. V was clipped by 5 bases and J by 8 bases; unmatched bases: 6. The CDR3 sequence is 13 residues long. Germline lookup yields CDR1 SGHTA and CDR2 FQGNSA. The CDR3 spells CASSTGQGIGYTF. The CDR3 DNA sequence: TGTGCCAGCAGCACCGGACAGGGGATAGGCTACACCTTC.

The chain carries TRBV20-1 and TRBJ2-3; maybe TRBD1 (6 bases). The V gene's germline CDR1 is DFQATT and CDR2 SNEGSKA (reference sequence). Trimming took off 8 bases at V and 3 bases at J, with 12 bases between the two ends. The CDR3 is 12 amino acids. CDR3 sequence: CSSPRGTDTQYF. The CDR3 region has the DNA TGCAGTTCCCCGAGGGGGACAGATACGCAGTATTTT.

This clonotype has a handful of counts. The chain uses TRBV25-1 and TRBJ1-4; no firm D call. Trimming cost V 3 bases and J 3 bases, with 8 bases left between them. Germline V gene data show CDR1 as MGHDK and CDR2 as SYGVNS. The CDR3 contains 14 residues. The CDR3 nucleotides read TGTGCCAGCAGTGAGGGTGATGCTAATGAAAAACTGTTTTTT. Its protein product is CASSEGDANEKLFF.

This clonotype showed up just a few times. The chain combines TRBV20-1 with TRBJ2-1; TRBD2 agrees at 7 bases. The junction had 11 bases not matched to a gene; V was cut back by 5 bases and J by 1 base. CDR3 length: 16 amino acids. Per germline, CDR1 DFQATT and CDR2 SNEGSKA (reference sequence). The CDR3, as DNA: TGCAGTGCTTTCGCCGCGGGCGGGAGATCCTACAATGAGCAGTTCTTC. Translation gives CSAFAAGGRSYNEQFF.

The chain employs TRBV7-6 and TRBJ1-1; D is undetermined. Germline loops: CDR1 SGHVS, CDR2 FNYEAQ. The length of the CDR3 is 13 residues. Trimming stripped 5 bases from V and 1 base from J, with 8 bases between. CDR3 sequence (DNA): TGTGCCAGCAGCCTACAGAAGAACACTGAAGCTTTCTTT. Translated, it gives CASSLQKNTEAFF.

The chain couples TRBV20-1 to TRBJ2-1, with TRBD1 as a possible D gene (5 bases). Germline-derived CDR1 and CDR2 are DFQATT and SNEGSKA (reference sequence). V lost 1 base and J lost 6, with 22 bases in between. The CDR3 totals 17 residues. DNA for the CDR3: TGCAGTGCTAGAGCCCAGGACCTTTGGGCAGGGATCAATGAGCAGTTCTTC. This sequence encodes CSARAQDLWAGINEQFF.

This rearrangement joins TRBV2 to TRBJ2-1, with 12 nucleotides matching TRBD2. The V and J ends lost 6 bases and 9 bases, in that order; junction bases with no gene match: 9. The CDR3 runs to 15 residues. Germline assignment: CDR1 SNHLY and CDR2 FYNNEI. The CDR3 DNA is TGTGCCAGCAGGACGACTAGCGGGGGCTTCAGTGAGCAGTTCTTC. Translation: CASRTTSGGFSEQFF.

A few counts support this clonotype. The chain is built from TRBV15 and TRBJ2-7; 7 nucleotides agree with TRBD1. Trimming at V came to 0 bases and at J to 6 bases, leaving 8 bases not matched to a gene. The germline gives CDR1 LNHNV, CDR2 YYDKDF (reference sequence). There are 15 residues in the CDR3. In DNA, the CDR3 is TGTGCCACCAGCAGAGAAATTGGACAGGTGACCGAGCAGTACTTC. This gives the protein CATSREIGQVTEQYF.

The rearrangement links TRBV5-1 to TRBJ2-2; maybe TRBD1 (5 bases). Germline lookup yields CDR1 SGHRS and CDR2 YFSETQ. The CDR3 spans 14 residues. V dropped 3 bases and J dropped 8 bases, with 14 bases sitting between them. The CDR3 DNA follows: TGCGCCAGCAGCTCAGGACAACCCAAAGGGGAGCTGTTTTTT. It encodes CASSSGQPKGELFF.